The rows below give T cell receptor beta chains drawn from one sample of a study of T cell responses to AZD1222 COVID-19 vaccine. Data came from immunoSEQ multiplex PCR; TCRdb stores just in-frame clones and leaves some out. The top ten clones hold roughly an eighth of a sample with 110,000 or so clones, roughly 89% of them seen once. The sample was peripheral blood, taken on day 0 of AZD1222 vaccination. These receptors came from an adult in good health. Both conserved end residues are part of each CDR3. A D gene is named only where the DNA matches it firmly. For some rows the clone size is stated as once, few or many, or as a class when expanded; others skip it.

d_call j_call clone_size v_call cdr3_aa cdr3_nt
NA TRBJ2-3 once TRBV9 CASSPQSTSTDTQYF TGTGCCAGCAGCCCCCAGTCGACCTCCACAGATACGCAGTATTTT
NA TRBJ1-2 NA TRBV19 CASSMYARDFYGYTF TGTGCCAGTAGTATGTATGCCAGGGATTTCTATGGCTACACCTTC
NA TRBJ1-2 NA TRBV30 CAWSPGENYGYTF TGTGCCTGGAGTCCGGGGGAGAACTATGGCTACACCTTC
NA TRBJ2-2 NA TRBV5-4 CASSLGGPPGELFF TGTGCCAGCAGCTTGGGCGGGCCCCCCGGGGAGCTGTTTTTT
NA TRBJ2-1 NA TRBV27 CASSRGNEQFF TGTGCCAGCAGCCGGGGTAATGAGCAGTTCTTC
NA TRBJ1-1 NA TRBV5-1 CASSLEGGNTEAFF TGCGCCAGCAGCTTGGAAGGGGGGAACACTGAAGCTTTCTTT
NA TRBJ1-5 NA TRBV19 CASSSAAGSNYQPQHF TGTGCCAGTAGCTCCGCCGCAGGGAGCAACTATCAGCCCCAGCATTTT
TRBD1 TRBJ1-1 NA TRBV4-1 CASSRDSNSETFF TGCGCCAGCAGCCGGGACAGCAATTCAGAAACTTTCTTT
NA TRBJ2-7 NA TRBV28 CASSRMGGSSYEQYF TGTGCCAGCAGCCGCATGGGCGGTAGCTCCTACGAGCAGTACTTC
NA TRBJ1-1 NA TRBV18 CASRLNSLVEAFF TGTGCCAGCCGTCTAAACTCGCTCGTAGAAGCTTTCTTT
NA TRBJ1-1 NA TRBV19 CASSMGRDRLNTEAFF TGTGCCAGTAGTATGGGGCGCGACAGGCTGAACACTGAAGCTTTCTTT
NA TRBJ1-5 NA TRBV9 CASSVDGHNNQPQHF TGTGCCAGCAGCGTAGATGGGCACAACAATCAGCCCCAGCATTTT
NA TRBJ2-3 NA TRBV7-2 CAISGLGDTQYF TGTGCCATTAGCGGACTTGGGGATACGCAGTATTTT
TRBD2 TRBJ2-1 NA TRBV19 CASTPTSGNTNEQFF TGTGCCAGTACCCCGACTAGCGGGAACACCAATGAGCAGTTCTTC
TRBD1 TRBJ1-2 NA TRBV2 CASRGTGFYGYTF TGTGCCAGCAGGGGGACAGGGTTCTATGGCTACACCTTC
TRBD2 TRBJ2-5 few TRBV7-2 CASSLQAGLSQETQYF TGTGCCAGCAGCTTGCAAGCGGGATTATCTCAAGAGACCCAGTACTTC
NA TRBJ1-6 once TRBV7-3 CASSATGVNSPLHF TGTGCCAGCAGCGCGACCGGGGTCAATTCACCCCTCCACTTT
NA TRBJ1-2 NA TRBV2 CASSKEVWRGNHGYTF TGTGCCAGCAGCAAGGAAGTATGGAGGGGAAATCATGGCTACACCTTC
NA TRBJ1-1 few TRBV7-9 CASRGVNTEAFF TGTGCCAGCAGAGGGGTGAACACTGAAGCTTTCTTT
NA TRBJ2-5 NA TRBV25-1 CASSESGGRETQYF TGTGCCAGCAGTGAATCTGGAGGGCGGGAGACCCAGTACTTC
NA TRBJ1-1 NA TRBV28 CASSLRISEAFF TGTGCCAGCAGTTTAAGGATCTCTGAAGCTTTCTTT
NA TRBJ2-3 NA TRBV28 CASSSLQGPDTQYF TGTGCCAGCAGCTCCCTCCAGGGGCCAGATACGCAGTATTTT
NA TRBJ1-5 once TRBV2 CASSEYYDQPQHF TGTGCCAGCAGTGAATACTACGATCAGCCCCAGCATTTT
TRBD2 TRBJ2-1 NA TRBV18 CASSPGSGINEQFF TGTGCCAGCTCCCCGGGGAGCGGGATAAATGAGCAGTTCTTC
NA TRBJ2-1 NA TRBV4-2 CASSRAPTGSDNEQFF TGTGCCAGCAGCCGTGCGCCGACGGGCTCCGACAATGAGCAGTTCTTC
NA TRBJ2-7 NA TRBV11-2 CASSLGTWEQYF TGTGCCAGCAGCTTAGGGACATGGGAGCAGTACTTC
NA TRBJ1-1 NA TRBV6-5 CASRSPGDTEAFF TGTGCCAGCAGATCACCGGGGGACACTGAAGCTTTCTTT
NA TRBJ2-5 NA TRBV7-9 CASITGTLGQETQYF TGTGCCAGCATCACGGGGACCTTGGGCCAAGAGACCCAGTACTTC
TRBD2 TRBJ2-5 once TRBV11-3 CASSATTSGAQETQYF TGTGCCAGCAGCGCCACGACTAGCGGGGCCCAAGAGACCCAGTACTTC
NA TRBJ1-3 NA TRBV2 CASSLMSGNTIYF TGTGCCAGCAGTCTCATGTCCGGGAACACCATATATTTT
TRBD1 TRBJ2-7 NA TRBV11-2 CASSLGRTGGEQYF TGTGCCAGCAGCTTAGGGAGGACAGGGGGCGAGCAGTACTTC
NA TRBJ1-3 NA TRBV28 CASSIRDRNSGNTIYF TGTGCCAGCAGTATTCGCGACAGGAACTCTGGAAACACCATATATTTT
NA TRBJ2-1 NA TRBV7-2 CASSLGVPPGEQFF TGTGCCAGCAGCTTAGGTGTTCCACCGGGTGAGCAGTTCTTC
NA TRBJ1-1 NA TRBV7-9 CASSSLGGSAEAFF TGTGCCAGCAGCTCCCTCGGGGGAAGTGCTGAAGCTTTCTTT
NA TRBJ1-3 NA TRBV28 CASTKRGGPGNTIYF TGTGCCAGCACTAAGAGGGGGGGTCCAGGAAACACCATATATTTT
TRBD2 TRBJ2-3 NA TRBV7-8 CASSSGLAGGPRDTQYF TGTGCCAGCAGCTCGGGACTAGCGGGAGGGCCAAGAGATACGCAGTATTTT
TRBD1 TRBJ1-5 few TRBV27 CASSLRWTGGFQPQHF TGTGCCAGCAGTTTAAGATGGACAGGGGGATTTCAGCCCCAGCATTTT
TRBD1 TRBJ1-4 NA TRBV18 CASSPQQGAEKLFF TGTGCCAGCTCACCACAACAGGGGGCGGAAAAACTGTTTTTT
TRBD1 TRBJ1-4 NA TRBV6-5 CASSDTGGTNEKLFF TGTGCCAGCAGCGACACAGGGGGAACTAATGAAAAACTGTTTTTT
NA TRBJ1-1 NA TRBV23-1 CASSQSSRKAFF TGCGCCAGCAGTCAATCGAGCAGGAAAGCTTTCTTT
NA TRBJ2-1 few TRBV10-3 CATLGGLYNEQFF TGTGCCACCTTGGGGGGCCTCTACAATGAGCAGTTCTTC
NA TRBJ1-5 NA TRBV12-3/TRBV12-4 CASSLKAQPQHF TGTGCCAGCAGTTTGAAGGCTCAGCCCCAGCATTTT
NA TRBJ2-7 NA TRBV13 CASSLGRASGEQYF TGTGCCAGCAGCTTAGGACGGGCGTCGGGCGAGCAGTACTTC
TRBD1 TRBJ1-2 NA TRBV7-7 CASSLVSGDRDLGGYTF TGTGCTAGCAGCTTAGTATCCGGGGACAGGGATTTGGGGGGCTACACCTTC
NA TRBJ2-2 few TRBV7-2 CASSLLRQLNTGELFF TGTGCCAGCAGCTTACTCCGGCAGCTAAACACCGGGGAGCTGTTTTTT
NA TRBJ1-6 NA TRBV3-1/TRBV3-2 CASSPSISYNSPLHF TGTGCCAGCAGCCCCTCGATTTCCTATAATTCACCCCTCCACTTT
NA TRBJ2-7 NA TRBV28 CASSSQDEQYF TGTGCCAGCAGTTCCCAAGACGAGCAGTACTTC
NA TRBJ2-3 NA TRBV18 CASSPASGTDTQYF TGTGCCAGCTCACCCGCTAGCGGCACAGATACGCAGTATTTT
NA TRBJ1-4 NA TRBV12-3/TRBV12-4 CASSFKRNGKLFF TGTGCCAGCAGTTTCAAGAGAAACGGGAAACTGTTTTTT